The T cell receptor beta chain described here comes from a study of blood T cell repertoires in COVID-19. Trimming took off 4 bases at V and 3 bases at J, with 10 bases between the two ends. The CDR3 has 14 amino acids. The V gene's germline CDR1 is MNHNS and CDR2 SASEGT. The protocol was immunoSEQ multiplex PCR, while the TCRdb copy is restricted to in-frame clones and leaves out a portion. The sample contains some 190,000 clones, roughly 76% of which appear only once. This TCR was sampled from a woman aged 40 to 50 with COVID-19, enrolled during active disease. V gene TRBV6-1 combines with J gene TRBJ1-5; the D gene is possibly TRBD1 (5 bases). Sequenced input: peripheral blood. The CDR3 loop is CASSARQINQPQHF. In DNA, the CDR3 is TGTGCCAGCAGTGCCCGACAGATCAATCAGCCCCAGCATTTT.